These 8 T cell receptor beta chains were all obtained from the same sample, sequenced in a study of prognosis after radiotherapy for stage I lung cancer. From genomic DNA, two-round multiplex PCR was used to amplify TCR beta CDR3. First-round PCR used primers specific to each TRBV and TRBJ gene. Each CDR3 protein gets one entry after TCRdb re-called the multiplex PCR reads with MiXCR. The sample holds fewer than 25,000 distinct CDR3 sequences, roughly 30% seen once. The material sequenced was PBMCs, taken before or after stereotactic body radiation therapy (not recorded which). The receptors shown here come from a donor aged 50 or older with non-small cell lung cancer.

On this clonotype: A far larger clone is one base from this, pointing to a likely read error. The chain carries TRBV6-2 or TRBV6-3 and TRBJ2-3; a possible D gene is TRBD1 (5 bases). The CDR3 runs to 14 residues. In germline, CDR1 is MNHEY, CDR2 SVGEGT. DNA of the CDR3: TGTGCCAGCAGTTACTCTACACTGACAGATACGCATTATTTT. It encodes CASSYSTLTDTHYF.

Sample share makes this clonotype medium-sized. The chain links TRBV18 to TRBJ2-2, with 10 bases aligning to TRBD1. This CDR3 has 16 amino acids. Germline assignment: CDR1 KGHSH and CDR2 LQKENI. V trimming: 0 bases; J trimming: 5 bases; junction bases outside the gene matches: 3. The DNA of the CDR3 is TGTGCCAGCTCACCACCAGGGACAGGGGTTACCGGGGAGCTGTTTTTT. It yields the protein CASSPPGTGVTGELFF.

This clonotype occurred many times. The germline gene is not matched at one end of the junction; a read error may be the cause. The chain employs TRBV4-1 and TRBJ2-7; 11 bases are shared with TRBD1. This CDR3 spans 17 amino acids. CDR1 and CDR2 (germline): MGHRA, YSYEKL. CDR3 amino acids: CASSQEPPGQGAYEQYF. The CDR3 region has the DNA TGTGCCAGCAGCCAAGAGCCTCCGGGACAGGGGGCCTACGAGCAGTACTTC.

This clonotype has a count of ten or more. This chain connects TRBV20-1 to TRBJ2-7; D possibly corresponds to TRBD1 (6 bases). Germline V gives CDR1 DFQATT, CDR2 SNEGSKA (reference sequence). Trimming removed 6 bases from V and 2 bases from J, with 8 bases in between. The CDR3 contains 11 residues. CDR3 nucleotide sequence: TGCAGTGCCAGACAGGCCTACGAGCAGTACTTC. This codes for CSARQAYEQYF.

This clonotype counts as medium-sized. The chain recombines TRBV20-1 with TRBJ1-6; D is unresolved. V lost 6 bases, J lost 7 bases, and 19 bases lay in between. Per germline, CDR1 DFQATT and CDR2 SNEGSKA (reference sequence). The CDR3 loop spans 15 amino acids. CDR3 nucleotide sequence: TGCAGTGCGGCCACTCCCGGACGAAAAAATTCACCCCTCCACTTT. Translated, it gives CSAATPGRKNSPLHF.

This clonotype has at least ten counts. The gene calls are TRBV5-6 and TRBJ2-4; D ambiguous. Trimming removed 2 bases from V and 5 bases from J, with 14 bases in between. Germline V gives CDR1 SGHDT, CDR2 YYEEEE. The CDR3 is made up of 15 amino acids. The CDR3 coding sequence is TGTGCCAGCAGCTTCTTCGAAACGTTAGAAAACATTCAGTACTTC. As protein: CASSFFETLENIQYF. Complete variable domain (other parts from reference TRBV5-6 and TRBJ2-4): DAGVTQSPTHLIKTRGQQVTLRCSPKSGHDTVSWYQQALGQGPQFIFQYYEEEERQRGNFPDRFSGHQFPNYSSELNVNALLLGDSALYLCASSFFETLENIQYFGAGTRLSVL.

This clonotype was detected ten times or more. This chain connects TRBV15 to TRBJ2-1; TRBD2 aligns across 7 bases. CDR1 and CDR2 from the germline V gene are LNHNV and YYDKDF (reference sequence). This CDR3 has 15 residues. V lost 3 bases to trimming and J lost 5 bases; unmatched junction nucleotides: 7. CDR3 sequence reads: CATSSITSVNNEQFF. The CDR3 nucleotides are TGTGCCACCAGCAGTATTACTAGCGTTAACAATGAGCAGTTCTTC.

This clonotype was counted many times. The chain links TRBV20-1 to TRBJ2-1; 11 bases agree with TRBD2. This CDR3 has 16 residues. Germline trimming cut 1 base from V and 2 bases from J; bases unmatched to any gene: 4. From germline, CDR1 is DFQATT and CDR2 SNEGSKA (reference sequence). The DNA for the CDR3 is TGCAGTGCTAGAGCCTTGACTAGCGGGGCCTACAATGAGCAGTTCTTC. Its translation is CSARALTSGAYNEQFF.